This record concerns one T cell receptor (beta chain) sequence. Antigen unknown. This record comes from a study of shared clonotypes between healthy human individuals. Germline CDR1 reads SGHTA; CDR2 reads FQGTGA. V was cut by 4 bases and J by 2 bases, with 9 bases left in between. The CDR3 spans 14 residues. The repertoire was sequenced with immunoSEQ multiplex PCR; TCRdb's copy has only in-frame clones and lacks some. Altogether around 2.5 million clones are present, under 95% being singletons, with the ten largest covering 0.36%. Study observations and caveats: Generation probability values for non-shared clonotypes were lower than those for clonotypes shared by all four donors.

The V gene is TRBV7-3, the J gene TRBJ2-1; D is perhaps TRBD2 (6 bases). Sequencing was carried out using naive CD4+ T cells from PBMCs. Subset denoted: CD45RA+ positively selected. The TCR comes from a young man in good health. Some clones in this sample may be carry-over from other donors' samples. The CDR3 DNA sequence: TGTGCCAGCAGCTCTCGGACTACCTACAATGAGCAGTTCTTC. Its translation: CASSSRTTYNEQFF.